Shown below are 32 T cell receptor beta chains from a single sample sequenced in a study of CDR3 diversity in severe acne. MiXCR, applied by TCRdb to the PCR reads, yields one record per CDR3 protein. The repertoire holds under 100,000 distinct CDR3 sequences, 45% to 55% seen once, with about 9.4% in the top ten. Sequencing input: blood. These receptors were taken from a male donor in good health, serving as a control.

There are a few counts of this clonotype. The rearrangement uses TRBV27 and TRBJ1-5; D remains unclear. In germline, CDR1 is MNHEY, CDR2 SMNVEV (reference sequence). This CDR3 region has 14 residues. Trimming removed 2 bases from V and 5 bases from J, with 10 bases in between. CDR3 sequence (DNA): TGTGCCAGCAGTTTAAGCAGTCCTTATCAGCCCCAGCATTTT. Its translation is CASSLSSPYQPQHF.

This clonotype was picked up a small number of times. The V gene is TRBV5-8, the J gene TRBJ1-2; 9 bases are a match to TRBD1. The CDR3 runs 15 residues. Germline loops: CDR1 SGHTS, CDR2 YDEGEE. The V gene end was trimmed by 1 base and the J gene end by 5 bases; junction bases not matched to a gene: 6. CDR3: CASSLSGQGPYGYTF. CDR3 nucleotide sequence: TGTGCCAGCAGCTTGTCGGGACAGGGCCCATATGGCTACACCTTC. The full variable domain, completed using reference TRBV5-8 and TRBJ1-2, is EAGVTQSPTHLIKTRGQQATLRCSPISGHTSVYWYQQALGLGLQFLLWYDEGEERNRGNFPPRFSGRQFPNYSSELNVNALELEDSALYLCASSLSGQGPYGYTFGSGTRLTVV.

This clonotype was observed a handful of times. The chain links TRBV12-3 or TRBV12-4 to TRBJ1-1; D call uncertain. The V and J ends lost 6 bases and 12 bases respectively, with 17 bases between them. The CDR3 spans 12 residues. The CDR3 here is CASSLEPMLSFF. The CDR3 region has the DNA TGTGCCAGCAGCCTCGAACCGATGTTGTCTTTCTTT.

This clonotype was found many times. The CDR3 coding sequence is TGCGCCAGCAGCCAAACTAGACAGGGGGGGACCCAGTACTTC. This codes for CASSQTRQGGTQYF. The chain carries TRBV4-1 and TRBJ2-5, with 9 positions matching TRBD1. Trimming cost V 2 bases and J 7 bases; bases outside gene matches: 5. The CDR3 loop spans 14 amino acids. Germline CDR1 reads MGHRA; CDR2 reads YSYEKL.

Concerning this clonotype itself: One junction end disagrees with the germline gene, perhaps due to a read error. The CDR3: CASSYAGGHYEQYF. As DNA, the CDR3 is TGTGCTAGCAGTTACGCGGGAGGTCACTACGAGCAGTACTTC. V gene TRBV6-2 or TRBV6-3 combines with J gene TRBJ2-7, with 8 bases identical to TRBD2. The CDR3 length is 14 residues. Germline CDR1 reads MNHEY; CDR2 reads SVGEGT.

This clonotype has just a few counts. This sequence joins TRBV7-8 and TRBJ1-2, with a weak D call TRBD1 (5 bases). CDR1 is SGHVS, CDR2 FQNEAQ, per germline. The CDR3 spans 13 residues. Trimming removed 3 bases from V and 1 base from J, with 6 bases in between. The CDR3 DNA reads as TGTGCCAGCAGCTTGACAGTTAACTATGGCTACACCTTC. This translates into CASSLTVNYGYTF.

Of note for this clonotype: At one end, the junction sequence differs from germline, possibly due to a read error. The chain carries TRBV7-2 and TRBJ1-2; a weak D match, TRBD1 (5 bases). Germline V gives CDR1 SGHTA, CDR2 FQGNSA. The length of the CDR3 is 14 residues. CDR3 sequence: CASSQEGTDYGYTF. Written as DNA, the CDR3 is TGCGCCAGCAGCCAAGAAGGGACGGACTATGGCTACACCTTC.

This clonotype was recorded at least ten times. The J gene is TRBJ1-4, the V gene TRBV29-1; 8 bases fit TRBD1. Germline V gene lookup returns CDR1 SQVTM and CDR2 ANQGSEA. With 6 bases clipped from V and 4 bases from J, the junction kept 13 bases outside the gene matches. The CDR3 sequence is 16 residues long. The CDR3 loop is CSVLTGQASINEKLFF. Here the CDR3 DNA reads TGCAGCGTACTAACGGGACAGGCGTCGATTAATGAAAAACTGTTTTTT.

Many counts were recorded for this clonotype. The chain couples TRBV5-1 to TRBJ2-1; 8 bases agree with TRBD2. CDR3 size: 15 residues. In germline, CDR1 is SGHRS, CDR2 YFSETQ. Trimming at V came to 4 bases and at J to 6 bases, leaving 9 bases not matched to a gene. The CDR3 DNA sequence: TGCGCCAGCAGCAGCGCAGCGGGAGCCCCCAATGAGCAGTTCTTC. This encodes CASSSAAGAPNEQFF.

The rearrangement links TRBV9 to TRBJ1-4; TRBD1 matches 7 bases. Trimming took 4 bases from V and 5 from J; bases not matched to a gene: 14. CDR3 length: 17 amino acids. CDR1 is SGDLS, CDR2 YYNGEE, per germline. The CDR3 here is CASSPTTTGYGNEKLFF. The DNA for the CDR3 is TGTGCCAGCAGCCCAACCACGACAGGGTATGGAAATGAAAAACTGTTTTTT.

As to this clonotype: It may be a read error: a sequence one base away is much more abundant. The chain employs TRBV11-3 and TRBJ1-1; D not certain. V was cut by 1 base and J by 8 bases, with 11 bases left in between. There are 13 residues in the CDR3. Germline V gives CDR1 SGHNT, CDR2 YENEEA. The CDR3 coding sequence is TGTGCCAGCAGCTTAGGTCTCGACGGGGAAGCTTTCTTT. Encoded protein: CASSLGLDGEAFF.

CDR3 DNA: TGTGCCAGCAGCTCGACAGGGATGGACATTCAGTACTTC. This translates into CASSSTGMDIQYF. V gene TRBV5-5 combines with J gene TRBJ2-4, with 7 bases lining up with TRBD1. This CDR3 is built from 13 residues. Germline-derived CDR1 and CDR2 are SGHKS and YYEKEE (reference sequence). V was clipped by 3 bases and J by 8 bases; unmatched bases: 5.

This clonotype was detected a few times. V usage is TRBV29-1 and J usage is TRBJ2-2; either TRBD1 or TRBD2 may fit D (5 bases each). The V gene's germline CDR1 is SQVTM and CDR2 ANQGSEA. The V and J ends lost 3 bases and 4 bases respectively, with 18 bases between them. The CDR3 extends over 16 amino acids. The CDR3: CSVELPGRPVTGELFF. CDR3 coding DNA: TGCAGCGTTGAGCTACCGGGACGCCCGGTCACCGGGGAGCTGTTTTTT.

The chain joins TRBV12-3 or TRBV12-4 to TRBJ2-7; 8 bases fit TRBD2. The junction had 16 bases not matched to a gene; V was cut back by 3 bases and J by 3 bases. The CDR3 runs to 18 residues. The CDR3 protein is CASSLFDVGGAGDYEQYF. CDR3 DNA sequence: TGTGCCAGCAGTTTGTTCGATGTTGGGGGAGCGGGAGACTACGAGCAGTACTTC.

This sequence joins TRBV7-3 and TRBJ2-5, with D uncertain. The J call may be incorrect, as the DNA end agrees better with TRBJ2-1. Germline-derived CDR1 and CDR2 are SGHTA and FQGTGA. The CDR3 extends over 15 amino acids. The CDR3, as DNA: TGTGCCAGCAGCCCTGCCCGGGTGCTTTACAATGAGCAGTTCTTC. Translating it yields CASSPARVLYNEQFF.

The V and J genes are TRBV6-6 and TRBJ2-7; D not certain. The CDR3 is made up of 14 amino acids. The V gene lost 6 bases and the J gene lost 6 bases, with 18 bases spanning the gap. Germline V gives CDR1 MNHNY, CDR2 SVGAGI (reference sequence). Written as DNA, the CDR3 is TGTGCCAGCAGCTTAGCAGGCTCTGTAACCGAGCAGTACTTC. This translates into CASSLAGSVTEQYF.

Remarks on this clonotype: The junction and the germline gene differ at one end; a read error may be behind it. The genes are TRBV15 and TRBJ1-5; the D gene is possibly TRBD1 (5 bases). The germline CDR1 and CDR2 sequences are LNHNV and YYDKDF (reference sequence). This CDR3 is 17 amino acids long. CDR3 DNA sequence: TGTGCCACCAGCAGAGACCCAACCGGGACGGTGAATCAGCCCAAGCATTTT. As protein: CATSRDPTGTVNQPKHF.

This clonotype was seen many times. The chain employs TRBV19 and TRBJ2-2; D gene uncertain. The germline V and J ends were trimmed by 6 bases and 2 bases, with 10 bases remaining between them. Germline CDR1 reads LNHDA; CDR2 reads SQIVND (reference sequence). CDR3 length equals 14 residues. The CDR3 is CASSEDSNTGELFF. In DNA form, the CDR3 reads TGTGCCAGTAGCGAAGATTCTAACACCGGGGAGCTGTTTTTT.

At least ten counts were recorded for this clonotype. This CDR3 reads CASSLFDSGNSPLHF. The CDR3 DNA is TGTGCCAGCAGCTTATTCGACAGTGGCAATTCACCCCTCCACTTT. This sequence joins TRBV11-2 and TRBJ1-6; tentatively, D is TRBD1 (5 bases). The CDR3 length is 15 residues. Germline loops: CDR1 SGHAT, CDR2 FQNNGV. V was clipped by 2 bases and J by 7 bases, with 12 bases between them.

The chain recombines TRBV12-3 or TRBV12-4 with TRBJ1-5; tentative D call: TRBD1 (5 bases). Deletions cut 3 bases from V and 2 bases from J, with 11 bases between. CDR3 length equals 15 residues. In DNA form, the CDR3 reads TGTGCCAGCAGTTTCAGGCAGGGTGGCAATCAGCCCCAGCATTTT. Encoded protein: CASSFRQGGNQPQHF.

V gene TRBV5-1 combines with J gene TRBJ1-3; 7 bases are a match to TRBD1. Trimming at V came to 4 bases and at J to 4 bases, leaving 8 bases not matched to a gene. Germline assignment: CDR1 SGHRS and CDR2 YFSETQ. This CDR3 is built from 15 residues. CDR3 DNA sequence: TGCGCCAGCAGCGTCCCGACAGGGTCCGGAAACACCATATATTTT. Protein sequence: CASSVPTGSGNTIYF. Full variable domain (missing parts from reference TRBV5-1 and TRBJ1-3): KAGVTQTPRYLIKTRGQQVTLSCSPISGHRSVSWYQQTPGQGLQFLFEYFSETQRNKGNFPGRFSGRQFSNSRSEMNVSTLELGDSALYLCASSVPTGSGNTIYFGEGSWLTVV.

This clonotype was recorded at least ten times. The chain is built from TRBV3-1 and TRBJ2-3, with 12 bases identical to TRBD2. V shed 5 bases, J shed 4 bases, and the junction held 7 bases outside the gene matches. There are 16 residues in the CDR3. The germline CDR1 and CDR2 sequences are LGHDT and YNNKEL (reference sequence). The CDR3 sequence: CASSSRLAGVADTQYF. The CDR3 DNA is TGTGCCAGCAGCTCACGACTAGCGGGGGTAGCAGATACGCAGTATTTT.

This clonotype was observed a handful of times. This chain joins TRBV29-1 and TRBJ1-1, with D possibly TRBD1 on 5 matching bases. Trimming pared 3 bases from V and 1 base from J, leaving 15 bases between. The germline V gene has CDR1 SQVTM and CDR2 ANQGSEA. The CDR3 totals 15 residues. The CDR3 DNA sequence: TGCAGCGTTGACCCCGGGGCTCCACGGAACACTGAAGCTTTCTTT. It is translated as CSVDPGAPRNTEAFF.

The chain employs TRBV2 and TRBJ1-1; no clear D gene. The CDR3 loop spans 15 amino acids. Trimming stripped 7 bases from V and 4 bases from J, with 19 bases between. In germline, CDR1 is SNHLY, CDR2 FYNNEI. The DNA for the CDR3 is TGTGCCAGCACCAATCAAGGGATGAGTGGCACTGAAGCTTTCTTT. Translation: CASTNQGMSGTEAFF.

The V and J genes are TRBV13 and TRBJ2-5; a possible D gene is TRBD2 (6 bases). The V end lost 5 bases, the J end lost 2 bases, and 9 bases lay between the germline ends. Germline CDR1 is PRHDT and CDR2 is FYEKMQ (reference sequence). The CDR3 runs to 13 residues. The CDR3 coding sequence is TGTGCCAGCAGCGTGGAGGGGCAAGAGACCCAGTACTTC. It specifies CASSVEGQETQYF.

This clonotype was recorded only once. A much larger clone differs by one base, so this may be a read error. The CDR3 sequence is CASSPFGGTDYDYTF. The DNA of the CDR3 is TGTGCCAGCAGCCCTTTTGGGGGGACGGACTATGACTACACCTTC. The gene calls are TRBV5-5 and TRBJ1-2, with D possibly being TRBD1 (5 bases). CDR3 length: 15 amino acids. Germline assignment: CDR1 SGHKS and CDR2 YYEKEE (reference sequence).

The sample holds many counts of this clonotype. DNA for the CDR3: TGCGCCAGCAGCCATCCCACAGATCTCCGTGAAGCTTTCTTT. Its translation: CASSHPTDLREAFF. The chain recombines TRBV4-1 with TRBJ1-1; D is unclear. Germline V CDR1 and CDR2: MGHRA, YSYEKL. The CDR3 totals 14 residues. V lost 3 bases to trimming and J lost 7 bases, with 15 bases between them.

This clonotype occurred many times. This CDR3 reads CASSESGGPGGNTIYF. DNA of the CDR3: TGTGCCAGCAGTGAATCTGGGGGACCCGGAGGAAACACCATATATTTT. This chain links TRBV25-1 with TRBJ1-3; tentatively, D is TRBD1 (5 bases). The CDR3 sequence is 16 residues long. V lost 1 base to trimming and J lost 4 bases, with 14 bases between them. The germline CDR1 and CDR2 sequences are MGHDK and SYGVNS.

The rearrangement uses TRBV2 and TRBJ1-1; TRBD1 is a possible D gene (5 bases). Per germline, CDR1 SNHLY and CDR2 FYNNEI. The CDR3 consists of 14 residues. V shed 7 bases and J shed 4 bases, with 16 bases lying between them. As DNA, the CDR3 is TGTGCCAGCAAGAAGACAGAATCGAGCACTGAAGCTTTCTTT. Amino acids: CASKKTESSTEAFF.

The chain uses TRBV7-9 and TRBJ2-5; D ambiguous. CDR3 length: 13 amino acids. V lost 0 bases to trimming and J lost 4 bases, with 6 bases between them. The germline V gene has CDR1 SEHNR and CDR2 FQNEAQ (reference sequence). CDR3 bases: TGTGCCAGCAGCTTAGCGCAGGTAGAGACCCAGTACTTC. Residues: CASSLAQVETQYF.

Notes on this clonotype: This may stem from a read error, because a much larger clone lies one nucleotide away. This likely comes from a read error, as the CDR3 has no conserved phenylalanine or tryptophan at its end. The chain recombines TRBV11-2 with TRBJ2-3, with D perhaps matching TRBD1 (5 bases). Germline CDR1 SGHAT, CDR2 FQNNGV. Trimming pared 4 bases from V and 0 bases from J, leaving 14 bases between. The CDR3 contains 16 residues. For the CDR3, the DNA is TGTGCCAGCAGCTCCTGGGCGACAGATAGCACAGATACGCAGTATTCT. Residues: CASSSWATDSTDTQYS.

By its share, this clonotype is medium-sized. The DNA for the CDR3 is TGCGCCAGCAGGACAGGCGAGCAGACCCAGTACTTC. This translates into CASRTGEQTQYF. This chain uses TRBV10-2 with TRBJ2-5; weak D call: TRBD1 (6 bases). Trimming removed 6 bases at V and 6 bases at J, with 11 bases between. Germline CDR1 is WSHSY and CDR2 is SAAADI. This CDR3 comprises 12 residues.